The clone carrying this T cell receptor beta chain has a handful of counts. The antigen is unknown. TCRdb passed the 5' RACE reads through MiXCR, listing each CDR3 protein once. The sample lists around 130,000 distinct CDR3 sequences; about 6.5% were seen once. Trimming stripped 2 bases from V and 1 base from J, with 6 bases between. Germline assignment: CDR1 KGHSH and CDR2 LQKENI. The CDR3 covers 13 residues. These data come from a study of T-cell memory formation after mild COVID-19. Whole-study results and caveats: Clones contracting across day 15 to 85 had a balanced CD4/CD8 profile; later expanding clones leaned CD4+.

Material: PBMCs or a T cell subset sorted from them (not recorded which). The TCR originated in an adult woman who had mild COVID-19 (a few samples of this study predate the infection). Cell type and time point are not known. V is TRBV18 and J is TRBJ2-7, with a possible D match to TRBD1 (5 bases). The CDR3 protein is CASSPGASYEQYF. The CDR3 DNA sequence: TGTGCCAGCTCACCAGGGGCGTCCTACGAGCAGTACTTC. Based on the CDR3 plus reference TRBV18 and TRBJ2-7, the full variable domain is NAGVMQNPRHLVRRRGQEARLRCSPMKGHSHVYWYRQLPEEGLKFMVYLQKENIIDESGMPKERFSAEFPKEGPSILRIQQVVRGDSAAYFCASSPGASYEQYFGPGTRLTVT.